The source of this T cell receptor (beta chain) is a study of blood T cell repertoires in COVID-19. Libraries were prepared by immunoSEQ multiplex PCR; TCRdb keeps only in-frame clonotypes and omits some of them. Among hundreds of thousands of clones listed, about nine tenths were seen once. The CDR3 is made up of 12 amino acids. Germline V gene sequence: CDR1 KGHDR, CDR2 SFDVKD. V lost 9 bases and J lost 3; bases outside the gene matches: 2. The TCR comes from a woman between 50 and 59 years old who had recovered from COVID-19. The specimen was PBMCs or T cells enriched from blood (not recorded which). This chain connects TRBV24-1 to TRBJ2-5, with 8 bases that match TRBD2. The CDR3 spells CATAGGEETQYF. The CDR3 coding sequence is TGTGCCACCGCGGGAGGAGAAGAGACCCAGTACTTC.